This is a list of T cell receptor beta chains from one sample in a study of CD8 T cells in ankylosing spondylitis. TCRdb re-called the 5' RACE reads through MiXCR, storing one row per CDR3 protein. Found here are 190,000 or so distinct CDR3 sequences, around 13% of them singletons; the top ten hold 15% to 20%. Material for sequencing was blood, either unsorted or a sorted T cell fraction (not recorded which). The receptors originated from a male donor with ankylosing spondylitis or in good health (not recorded which). Both conserved end residues are part of each CDR3. The D gene is left open where the match is weak. Some rows have no size entry. The others give once, few or many, or a class for an expanded clone.

D: -; length: 12; size: many; V: TRBV7-9; J: TRBJ1-1; DNA: TGTGCCAACGGACCCTCGAGGACTGAAGCTTTCTTT; CDR3: CANGPSRTEAFF
D: -; length: 13; size: -; V: TRBV7-9; J: TRBJ2-1; DNA: TGTGCCAGCAGCCCGTGGGACCGCAATGAGCAGTTCTTC; CDR3: CASSPWDRNEQFF
D: -; length: 15; size: many; V: TRBV4-1; J: TRBJ1-3; DNA: TGCGCCAGCAGCCAAGAAACCGACCCTGGAAACACCATATATTTT; CDR3: CASSQETDPGNTIYF
D: -; length: 18; size: few; V: TRBV4-1; J: TRBJ2-6; DNA: TGCGCCAGCAGCCTACAGGGGCCCACGTCTCTGGGAGGCAACGTCCTGACTTTC; CDR3: CASSLQGPTSLGGNVLTF
D: TRBD1; length: 14; size: few; V: TRBV6-1; J: TRBJ1-5; DNA: TGTGCCAGCAGTAGGACAGGGGTTGGGCAGCCCCAGCATTTT; CDR3: CASSRTGVGQPQHF
D: -; length: 17; size: -; V: TRBV4-1; J: TRBJ2-1; DNA: TGCGCCAGCAGCCAATACCCAGCCGCAAGCTCCTACAATGAGCAGTTCTTC; CDR3: CASSQYPAASSYNEQFF
D: -; length: 15; size: -; V: TRBV13; J: TRBJ2-2; DNA: TGTGCCAGCAGCTTAGTGTCCGACAGTGCCGGGGAGCTGTTTTTT; CDR3: CASSLVSDSAGELFF
D: -; length: 14; size: few; V: TRBV20-1; J: TRBJ2-7; DNA: TGCAGTGCTTACACCGGGGAGAAACCCTACGAGCAGTACTTC; CDR3: CSAYTGEKPYEQYF
D: -; length: 13; size: many; V: TRBV6-2/TRBV6-3; J: TRBJ2-2; DNA: TGTGCCAGTTCACTTGGGAATACCGGGGAGCTGTTTTTT; CDR3: CASSLGNTGELFF
D: -; length: 15; size: few; V: TRBV7-9; J: TRBJ1-4; DNA: TGTGCCAGCAGCACCGAGGGGGAAACTAATGAAAAACTGTTTTTT; CDR3: CASSTEGETNEKLFF
D: -; length: 14; size: -; V: TRBV5-5; J: TRBJ2-7; DNA: TGTGCCAGCAGCTTTCCGGAAGGAAAATACGAGCAGTACTTC; CDR3: CASSFPEGKYEQYF
D: TRBD2; length: 16; size: -; V: TRBV11-2; J: TRBJ2-5; DNA: TGTGCCAGCAGCCCCGGCTTAGCGGGGTCTTGGGAGACCCAGTACTTC; CDR3: CASSPGLAGSWETQYF
D: -; length: 13; size: -; V: TRBV4-1; J: TRBJ1-6; DNA: TGCGCCAGCAGCCAGAGTGCAGGCACACCCCTCCACTTT; CDR3: CASSQSAGTPLHF
D: TRBD2; length: 16; size: many; V: TRBV9; J: TRBJ2-3; DNA: TGTGCCAGCAGCGTTGAGCGGGGCCCTAGCACAGATACGCAGTATTTT; CDR3: CASSVERGPSTDTQYF
D: -; length: 12; size: many; V: TRBV12-3/TRBV12-4; J: TRBJ2-7; DNA: TGTGCCAGCAGTTTGGGGTTTTACGAGCAGTACTTC; CDR3: CASSLGFYEQYF
D: TRBD1; length: 13; size: many; V: TRBV20-1; J: TRBJ1-4; DNA: TGCAGTGCCAGGACAGGGGAATATGAAAAACTGTTTTTT; CDR3: CSARTGEYEKLFF
D: TRBD2; length: 18; size: -; V: TRBV6-5; J: TRBJ2-1; DNA: TGTGCCAGCAGTTACTTCCTAGCGGGAGGGCCGGTGAGGAATGAGCAGTTCTTC; CDR3: CASSYFLAGGPVRNEQFF
D: TRBD2; length: 14; size: few; V: TRBV30; J: TRBJ2-3; DNA: TGTGCCTGGAGGGGGACTATGGAAGTAGATACGCAGTATTTT; CDR3: CAWRGTMEVDTQYF
D: -; length: 15; size: -; V: TRBV11-2; J: TRBJ2-7; DNA: TGTGCCAGCAGCTTAGGGGTGGCGTTGACCTACGAGCAGTACTTC; CDR3: CASSLGVALTYEQYF
D: -; length: 16; size: -; V: TRBV19; J: TRBJ2-3; DNA: TGTGCCAGTAGTATTTATGGCGGGACGAACACAGATACGCAGTATTTT; CDR3: CASSIYGGTNTDTQYF
D: -; length: 14; size: -; V: TRBV7-9; J: TRBJ1-1; DNA: TGTGCCAGCAGCCCGCGTCCCTTTGGCACTGAAGCTTTCTTT; CDR3: CASSPRPFGTEAFF
D: -; length: 12; size: many; V: TRBV10-2; J: TRBJ1-1; DNA: TGCGCCAGCAGCAGGTTGAACACTGAAGCTTTCTTT; CDR3: CASSRLNTEAFF
D: -; length: 13; size: many; V: TRBV10-2; J: TRBJ1-5; DNA: TGCGCCAGCAGTGAGGTAGTGGATCAGCCCCAGCATTTT; CDR3: CASSEVVDQPQHF
D: -; length: 15; size: few; V: TRBV12-3/TRBV12-4; J: TRBJ1-1; DNA: TGTGCCAGCAGTTTACTCGGGGACGGCTACACTGAAGCTTTCTTT; CDR3: CASSLLGDGYTEAFF
D: -; length: 16; size: -; V: TRBV6-5; J: TRBJ2-6; DNA: TGTGCCAGCAGTTACAACAGGCCCCGTGGGGCCAACGTCCTGACTTTC; CDR3: CASSYNRPRGANVLTF
D: TRBD2; length: 15; size: -; V: TRBV7-6; J: TRBJ2-3; DNA: TGTGCCAGCAGACTAGCGGGAAGACCCACAGATACGCAGTATTTT; CDR3: CASRLAGRPTDTQYF
D: TRBD2; length: 17; size: -; V: TRBV2; J: TRBJ2-7; DNA: TGTGCCAGCAGTCAGGCCTCCGGGCGGGGGGGGCCCCACGAGCAGTACTTC; CDR3: CASSQASGRGGPHEQYF
D: -; length: 11; size: many; V: TRBV29-1; J: TRBJ1-1; DNA: TGCAGCGGTCAACAGACGACCGAAGCTTTCTTT; CDR3: CSGQQTTEAFF
D: -; length: 16; size: few; V: TRBV4-1; J: TRBJ2-2; DNA: TGCGCCAGCAGCCAAGGTTGGGGCGGCAACACCGGGGAGCTGTTTTTT; CDR3: CASSQGWGGNTGELFF
D: -; length: 14; size: few; V: TRBV5-1; J: TRBJ2-7; DNA: TGCGCCAGCAGCTTGGAGGAGAGCTCCTACGAGCAGTACTTC; CDR3: CASSLEESSYEQYF
D: TRBD1; length: 15; size: -; V: TRBV5-6; J: TRBJ1-2; DNA: TGTGCCAGCAGCTGGGGGGACAGTTTCAACTATGGCTACACCTTC; CDR3: CASSWGDSFNYGYTF
D: -; length: 12; size: many; V: TRBV12-3/TRBV12-4; J: TRBJ1-1; DNA: TGTGCCAGCAGTCCTCTGACCACTGAAGCTTTCTTT; CDR3: CASSPLTTEAFF
D: -; length: 13; size: many; V: TRBV5-1; J: TRBJ2-7; DNA: TGTGCCAGCAGCTTAGCACCGGGCTACGAGCAGTACTTC; CDR3: CASSLAPGYEQYF
D: -; length: 16; size: -; V: TRBV7-6; J: TRBJ2-7; DNA: TGTGCCAGCAGCTTAGTCAACGGGGGGCACTCCTACGAGCAGTACTTC; CDR3: CASSLVNGGHSYEQYF
D: -; length: 10; size: -; V: TRBV20-1; J: TRBJ2-7; DNA: TGCAGTGTTCAGGTGGGGGAGCAGTACTTC; CDR3: CSVQVGEQYF
D: TRBD1; length: 15; size: few; V: TRBV4-1; J: TRBJ1-2; DNA: TGCGCCAGCAGCCGGGCTACAGGGGCCAACTATGGCTACACCTTC; CDR3: CASSRATGANYGYTF
D: -; length: 14; size: -; V: TRBV29-1; J: TRBJ1-2; DNA: TGCAGCGCGGCGCCATGGGACGGTCCTGTTGGCTACACCTTC; CDR3: CSAAPWDGPVGYTF
D: TRBD2; length: 15; size: few; V: TRBV3-1; J: TRBJ2-1; DNA: TGTGCCAGCAGCCAAGATACGGGGGGGGGCTGGGAGCAGTTCTTC; CDR3: CASSQDTGGGWEQFF
D: -; length: 12; size: few; V: TRBV20-1; J: TRBJ2-7; DNA: TGCAGTGCTTTGGGACCCCCCTACGAGCAGTACTTC; CDR3: CSALGPPYEQYF
D: -; length: 13; size: -; V: TRBV6-4; J: TRBJ1-4; DNA: TGTGCCAGCAGTGACTCGACTAATGAAAAACTGTTTTTT; CDR3: CASSDSTNEKLFF
D: -; length: 15; size: -; V: TRBV7-9; J: TRBJ1-1; DNA: TGTGCCAGCAGCTTAGCAGGGCACCCGAACACTGAAGCTTTCTTT; CDR3: CASSLAGHPNTEAFF
D: TRBD2; length: 23; size: -; V: TRBV14; J: TRBJ2-1; DNA: TGTGCCAGCAGCCAAGATGGGAGGGTGGGAGGATGGTCGGATTTTGCGGGAGGTAATGAGCAGTTCTTC; CDR3: CASSQDGRVGGWSDFAGGNEQFF
D: -; length: 13; size: many; V: TRBV12-3/TRBV12-4; J: TRBJ1-1; DNA: TGTGCCAGCAGTTTAGACGGAAACACTGAAGCTTTCTTT; CDR3: CASSLDGNTEAFF
D: TRBD2; length: 16; size: -; V: TRBV7-2; J: TRBJ2-7; DNA: TGTGCCAGCAGCTTAGCCCTAGCGGGAAGGACCCACGAGCAGTACTTC; CDR3: CASSLALAGRTHEQYF
D: -; length: 14; size: many; V: TRBV12-3/TRBV12-4; J: TRBJ2-1; DNA: TGTGCCAGCAGTTTAGGGCTAGGGGTCGATGAGCAGTTCTTC; CDR3: CASSLGLGVDEQFF
D: TRBD1; length: 16; size: -; V: TRBV7-9; J: TRBJ2-1; DNA: TGTGCCAGCAGTCCCGCAGGGGGTAGCCCTCCCAATGAGCAGTTCTTC; CDR3: CASSPAGGSPPNEQFF